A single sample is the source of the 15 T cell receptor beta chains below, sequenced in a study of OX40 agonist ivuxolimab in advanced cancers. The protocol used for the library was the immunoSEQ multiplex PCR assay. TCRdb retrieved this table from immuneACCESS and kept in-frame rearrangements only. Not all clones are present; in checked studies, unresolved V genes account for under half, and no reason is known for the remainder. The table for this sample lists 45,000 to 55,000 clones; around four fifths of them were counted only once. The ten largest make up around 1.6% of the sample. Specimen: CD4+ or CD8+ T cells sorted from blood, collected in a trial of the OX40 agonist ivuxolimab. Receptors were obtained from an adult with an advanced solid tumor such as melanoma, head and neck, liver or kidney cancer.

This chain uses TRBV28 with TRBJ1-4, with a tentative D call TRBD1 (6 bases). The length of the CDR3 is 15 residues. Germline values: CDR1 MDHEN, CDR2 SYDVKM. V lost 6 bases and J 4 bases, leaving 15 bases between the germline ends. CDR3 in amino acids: CASRTGQPYNEKLFF. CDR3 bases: TGTGCCAGCAGAACCGGACAGCCATATAATGAAAAACTGTTTTTT.

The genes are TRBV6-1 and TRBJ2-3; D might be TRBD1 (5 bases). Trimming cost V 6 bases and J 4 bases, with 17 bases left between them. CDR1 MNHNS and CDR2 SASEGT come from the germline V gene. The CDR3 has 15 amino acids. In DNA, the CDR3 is TGTGCCAGCAGGGGGATCGTTCAGGGCCCAGATACGCAGTATTTT. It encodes CASRGIVQGPDTQYF.

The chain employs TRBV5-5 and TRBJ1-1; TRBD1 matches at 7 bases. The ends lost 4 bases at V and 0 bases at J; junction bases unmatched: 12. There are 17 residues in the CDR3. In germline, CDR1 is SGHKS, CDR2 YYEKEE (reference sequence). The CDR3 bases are TGTGCCAGCAGCATGACAGGGTACTCTGCGATGAACACTGAAGCTTTCTTT. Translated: CASSMTGYSAMNTEAFF. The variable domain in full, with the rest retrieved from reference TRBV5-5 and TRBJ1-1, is DAGVTQSPTHLIKTRGQQVTLRCSPISGHKSVSWYQQVLGQGPQFIFQYYEKEERGRGNFPDRFSARQFPNYSSELNVNALLLGDSALYLCASSMTGYSAMNTEAFFGQGTRLTVV.

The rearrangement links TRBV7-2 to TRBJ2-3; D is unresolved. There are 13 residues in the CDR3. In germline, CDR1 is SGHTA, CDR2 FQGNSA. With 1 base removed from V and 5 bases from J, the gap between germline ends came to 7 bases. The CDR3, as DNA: TGTGCCAGCAGCTTAGAAAGGGAAGATACGCAGTATTTT. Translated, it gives CASSLEREDTQYF.

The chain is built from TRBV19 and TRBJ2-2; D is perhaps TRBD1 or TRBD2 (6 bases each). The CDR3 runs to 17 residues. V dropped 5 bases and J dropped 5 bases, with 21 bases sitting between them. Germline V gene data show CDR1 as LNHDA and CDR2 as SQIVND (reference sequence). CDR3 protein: CASSPSTGPGVTGELFF. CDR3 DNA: TGTGCCAGTAGTCCCTCAACAGGGCCGGGGGTTACCGGGGAGCTGTTTTTT.

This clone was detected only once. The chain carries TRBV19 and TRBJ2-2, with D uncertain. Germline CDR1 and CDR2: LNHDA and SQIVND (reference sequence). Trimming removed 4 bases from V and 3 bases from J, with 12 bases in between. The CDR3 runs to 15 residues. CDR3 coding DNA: TGTGCCAGTAGTACCGAGACAATATACACCGGGGAGCTGTTTTTT. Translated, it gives CASSTETIYTGELFF.

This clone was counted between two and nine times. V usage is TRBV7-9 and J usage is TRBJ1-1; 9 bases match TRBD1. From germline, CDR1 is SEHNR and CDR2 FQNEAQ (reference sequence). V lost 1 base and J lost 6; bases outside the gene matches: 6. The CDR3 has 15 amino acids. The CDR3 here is CASSLGDRVVAEAFF. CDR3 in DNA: TGTGCCAGCAGCTTAGGGGACAGGGTGGTCGCTGAAGCTTTCTTT.

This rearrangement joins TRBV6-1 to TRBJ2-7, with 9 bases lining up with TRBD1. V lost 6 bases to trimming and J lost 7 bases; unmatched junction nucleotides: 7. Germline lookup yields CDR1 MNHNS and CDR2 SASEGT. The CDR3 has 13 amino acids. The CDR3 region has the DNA TGTGCCAGCAGCTTGGACAGGGGCTGGGAGCAGTACTTC. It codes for CASSLDRGWEQYF.

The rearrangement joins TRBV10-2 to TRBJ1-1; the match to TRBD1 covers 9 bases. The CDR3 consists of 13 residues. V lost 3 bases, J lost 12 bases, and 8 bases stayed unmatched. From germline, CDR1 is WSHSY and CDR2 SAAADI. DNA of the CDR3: TGCGCCAGCAGTGACCCGGGACAGGGTTATACTTTCTTT. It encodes CASSDPGQGYTFF.

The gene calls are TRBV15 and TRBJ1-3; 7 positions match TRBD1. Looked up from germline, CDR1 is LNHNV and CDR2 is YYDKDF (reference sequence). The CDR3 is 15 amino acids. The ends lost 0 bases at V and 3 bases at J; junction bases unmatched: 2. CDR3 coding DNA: TGTGCCACCAGCAGAGATAGGACAGGTGGAAACACCATATATTTT. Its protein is CATSRDRTGGNTIYF. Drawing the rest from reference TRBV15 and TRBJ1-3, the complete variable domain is DAMVIQNPRYQVTQFGKPVTLSCSQTLNHNVMYWYQQKSSQAPKLLFHYYDKDFNNEADTPDNFQSRRPNTSFCFLDIRSPGLGDTAMYLCATSRDRTGGNTIYFGEGSWLTVV.

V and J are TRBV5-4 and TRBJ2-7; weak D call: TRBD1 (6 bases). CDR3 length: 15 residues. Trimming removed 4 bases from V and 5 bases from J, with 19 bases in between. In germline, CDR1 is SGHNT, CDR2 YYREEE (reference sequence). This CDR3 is CASSQSRTGKHEQYF. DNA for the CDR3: TGTGCCAGCAGCCAATCAAGAACAGGGAAACACGAGCAGTACTTC. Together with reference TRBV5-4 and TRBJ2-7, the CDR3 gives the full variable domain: ETGVTQSPTHLIKTRGQQVTLRCSSQSGHNTVSWYQQALGQGPQFIFQYYREEENGRGNFPPRFSGLQFPNYSSELNVNALELDDSALYLCASSQSRTGKHEQYFGPGTRLTVT.

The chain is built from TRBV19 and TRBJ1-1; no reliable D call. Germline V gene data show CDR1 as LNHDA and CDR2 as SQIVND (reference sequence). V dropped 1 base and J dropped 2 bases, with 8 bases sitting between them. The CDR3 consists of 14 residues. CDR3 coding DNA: TGTGCCAGTAGTATAGGTCAGGTCAACACTGAAGCTTTCTTT. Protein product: CASSIGQVNTEAFF.

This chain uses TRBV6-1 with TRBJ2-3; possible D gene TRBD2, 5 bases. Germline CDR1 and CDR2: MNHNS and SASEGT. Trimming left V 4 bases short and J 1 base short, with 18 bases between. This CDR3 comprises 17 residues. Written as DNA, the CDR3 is TGTGCCAGCAGTGGGATCTTAAGCGGAACACGCACAGATACGCAGTATTTT. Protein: CASSGILSGTRTDTQYF.

This CDR3 reads CASSRGTSGRGSEQFF. The DNA of the CDR3 is TGTGCCAGCAGCAGAGGGACTAGCGGGAGAGGAAGCGAGCAGTTCTTC. V and J are TRBV9 and TRBJ2-1; 14 bases map to TRBD2. The V and J ends lost 4 bases and 10 bases, in that order; junction bases with no gene match: 10. CDR1 is SGDLS and CDR2 is YYNGEE in the germline V gene. The CDR3 totals 16 residues. Full variable domain (remainder filled in from reference TRBV9 and TRBJ2-1): DSGVTQTPKHLITATGQRVTLRCSPRSGDLSVYWYQQSLDQGLQFLIQYYNGEERAKGNILERFSAQQFPDLHSELNLSSLELGDSALYFCASSRGTSGRGSEQFFGPGTRLTVL.

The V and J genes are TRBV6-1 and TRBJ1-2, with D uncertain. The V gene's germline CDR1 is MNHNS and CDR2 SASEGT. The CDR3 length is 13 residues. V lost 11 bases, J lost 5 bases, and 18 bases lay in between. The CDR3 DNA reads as TGTGCCTCTGAGTCCCCGAATTGGTATGGCTACACCTTC. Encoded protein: CASESPNWYGYTF.